The 22 T cell receptor beta chains below all came from one sample that was sequenced in a study of OX40 agonist ivuxolimab in advanced cancers. Assay used: immunoSEQ multiplex PCR; TCRdb lists only in-frame clones, some missing. This sample carries over 55,000 clones, 94% of them seen once, and the ten largest clones take more than 15%. Sequences were derived from CD4+ or CD8+ T cells sorted from blood, sampled in a trial of the OX40 agonist ivuxolimab. The receptors stem from an adult with an advanced solid tumor such as melanoma, head and neck, liver or kidney cancer.

The chain recombines TRBV7-8 with TRBJ1-2; D is uncertain. The ends were cut back, 0 bases at V and 3 bases at J, with 5 bases in the middle. The V gene's germline CDR1 is SGHVS and CDR2 FQNEAQ. This CDR3 has 13 amino acids. CDR3 amino acids: CASSLAAYYGYTF. The DNA for the CDR3 is TGTGCCAGCAGCTTAGCAGCCTACTATGGCTACACCTTC.

This chain uses TRBV27 with TRBJ2-7, with TRBD1 matching 10 bases. Per germline, CDR1 MNHEY and CDR2 SMNVEV (reference sequence). V was pared by 6 bases and J by 3 bases, with 5 bases of the junction left unmatched. The length of the CDR3 is 14 residues. CDR3 sequence reads: CASRPGQGGYEQYF. Written as DNA, the CDR3 is TGTGCCAGCAGGCCTGGACAGGGGGGCTACGAGCAGTACTTC.

V gene TRBV5-6 combines with J gene TRBJ2-2; 8 nucleotides align to TRBD2. Trimming cost V 1 base and J 3 bases; bases outside gene matches: 8. The CDR3 runs to 17 residues. Germline-derived CDR1 and CDR2 are SGHDT and YYEEEE. DNA for the CDR3: TGTGCCAGCAGCTTGTTGGCGGGGGGCTCCTACACCGGGGAGCTGTTTTTT. It is translated as CASSLLAGGSYTGELFF.

The gene calls are TRBV5-8 and TRBJ2-7; 11 nucleotides match TRBD1. V dropped 9 bases and J dropped 4; count of bases not matched to a gene: 18. The CDR3 totals 17 residues. Germline values: CDR1 SGHTS, CDR2 YDEGEE. The CDR3, as DNA: TGTGCCACCGCCGGGGGACAGGGGGAAAATTGGGTATACGAGCAGTACTTC. Protein sequence: CATAGGQGENWVYEQYF. Looking up the rest from reference TRBV5-8 and TRBJ2-7 gives the full variable domain: EAGVTQSPTHLIKTRGQQATLRCSPISGHTSVYWYQQALGLGLQFLLWYDEGEERNRGNFPPRFSGRQFPNYSSELNVNALELEDSALYLCATAGGQGENWVYEQYFGPGTRLTVT.

V and J are TRBV7-7 and TRBJ2-5, with 7 positions matching TRBD1. V shed 3 bases, J shed 1 base, and the junction held 5 bases outside the gene matches. The CDR3 spans 15 residues. Germline V gene sequence: CDR1 SSHAT, CDR2 FNYEAQ (reference sequence). CDR3: CASSFEGAVQETQYF. The CDR3, as DNA: TGTGCCAGCAGCTTCGAGGGGGCTGTCCAAGAGACCCAGTACTTC. Looking up the rest from reference TRBV7-7 and TRBJ2-5 gives the full variable domain: GAGVSQSPRYKVTKRGQDVTLRCDPISSHATLYWYQQALGQGPEFLTYFNYEAQPDKSGLPSDRFSAERPEGSISTLTIQRTEQRDSAMYRCASSFEGAVQETQYFGPGTRLLVL.

The chain uses TRBV27 and TRBJ1-5; no clear D gene. The CDR3 is made up of 14 amino acids. Germline V gene sequence: CDR1 MNHEY, CDR2 SMNVEV (reference sequence). The germline V and J ends were trimmed by 0 bases and 5 bases, with 8 bases remaining between them. The CDR3 loop is CASSLSGPHQPQHF. CDR3 sequence (DNA): TGTGCCAGCAGTTTATCGGGTCCGCATCAGCCCCAGCATTTT.

This chain uses TRBV4-1 with TRBJ2-7; D possibly corresponds to TRBD2 (6 bases). CDR3 length equals 15 residues. Between the trimmed V and J ends, which lost 5 bases and 0 bases, there was a span of 14 bases. Germline V lookup: CDR1 MGHRA, CDR2 YSYEKL. This CDR3 is CASSGRDGSSYEQYF. The CDR3 DNA sequence: TGCGCCAGCAGCGGCCGGGACGGGAGCTCCTACGAGCAGTACTTC.

V and J are TRBV7-3 and TRBJ2-1, with D perhaps TRBD2 (5 bases). CDR3 length: 15 amino acids. The V gene's germline CDR1 is SGHTA and CDR2 FQGTGA. V shed 6 bases and J shed 0 bases, with 12 bases lying between them. Here the CDR3 reads CASSIGGSSYNEQFF. For the CDR3, the DNA is TGTGCCAGCAGTATCGGAGGTAGCTCCTACAATGAGCAGTTCTTC.

This clone was observed a single time. The chain joins TRBV28 to TRBJ1-2; 11 nucleotides line up with TRBD1. Germline CDR1 MDHEN, CDR2 SYDVKM. V was pared by 3 bases and J by 7 bases, with 4 bases of the junction left unmatched. This CDR3 is 14 amino acids long. The DNA of the CDR3 is TGTGCCAGCAGTTTGTCCGGGACAGGGGGTGGCTACACCTTC. This encodes CASSLSGTGGGYTF.

This chain links TRBV7-3 with TRBJ2-2; the D is unclear. Germline V gene lookup returns CDR1 SGHTA and CDR2 FQGTGA. V lost 5 bases and J lost 0, with 10 bases in between. This CDR3 region has 15 residues. CDR3 DNA: TGTGCCAGCAGCCCGTCCCCCACGAACACCGGGGAGCTGTTTTTT. Translation gives CASSPSPTNTGELFF.

The chain recombines TRBV28 with TRBJ2-7; 7 nucleotides align to TRBD2. V shed 2 bases, J shed 5 bases, and the junction held 3 bases outside the gene matches. Germline CDR1 is MDHEN and CDR2 is SYDVKM. This CDR3 comprises 13 residues. The CDR3 sequence is CASSLDGGNEQYF. CDR3 nucleotide sequence: TGTGCCAGCAGTTTAGACGGGGGGAACGAGCAGTACTTC. Full variable domain (missing parts from reference TRBV28 and TRBJ2-7): DVKVTQSSRYLVKRTGEKVFLECVQDMDHENMFWYRQDPGLGLRLIYFSYDVKMKEKGDIPEGYSVSREKKERFSLILESASTNQTSMYLCASSLDGGNEQYFGPGTRLTVT.

The chain couples TRBV7-9 to TRBJ2-5; D remains ambiguous. The V gene lost 4 bases and the J gene lost 5 bases, with 11 bases spanning the gap. The CDR3 is 13 residues long. Germline CDR1 reads SEHNR; CDR2 reads FQNEAQ (reference sequence). CDR3 in amino acids: CASSSEPFETQYF. The CDR3 DNA reads TGTGCCAGCAGCTCCGAACCCTTTGAGACCCAGTACTTC.

The genes are TRBV28 and TRBJ1-1; 10 bases are a match to TRBD1. The CDR3 is made up of 15 amino acids. V lost 2 bases, J lost 7 bases, and 7 bases stayed unmatched. The germline CDR1 and CDR2 sequences are MDHEN and SYDVKM. This chain's CDR3 is CASSLDRGLGVEAFF. CDR3 bases: TGTGCCAGCAGTTTAGACAGGGGGCTAGGGGTTGAAGCTTTCTTT. Full variable domain (remainder filled in from reference TRBV28 and TRBJ1-1): DVKVTQSSRYLVKRTGEKVFLECVQDMDHENMFWYRQDPGLGLRLIYFSYDVKMKEKGDIPEGYSVSREKKERFSLILESASTNQTSMYLCASSLDRGLGVEAFFGQGTRLTVV.

This clone has only one observation. This specimen includes other DNA sequences encoding the same CDR3. The chain employs TRBV6-5 and TRBJ2-1; a weak D match, TRBD2 (5 bases). Looked up from germline, CDR1 is MNHEY and CDR2 is SVGAGI. The CDR3 has 14 amino acids. V was clipped by 0 bases and J by 6 bases, with 9 bases between them. This CDR3 reads CASSYSGGGNEQFF. The CDR3 DNA reads as TGTGCCAGCAGTTACTCGGGTGGAGGCAATGAGCAGTTCTTC.

The V gene is TRBV4-3, the J gene TRBJ1-1; TRBD1 matches 11 bases. Per germline, CDR1 LGHNA and CDR2 YSLEER. The length of the CDR3 is 15 residues. The junction had 3 bases not matched to a gene; V was cut back by 0 bases and J by 6 bases. This CDR3 is CASSQDSGQGAEAFF. The CDR3 region has the DNA TGCGCCAGCAGCCAAGATTCGGGACAGGGGGCTGAAGCTTTCTTT.

A single count supports this clone. The chain couples TRBV5-3 to TRBJ1-2; 9 nucleotides agree with TRBD1. TRBV5-3 is annotated as an ORF whose role is uncertain. The V and J ends lost 3 bases and 6 bases, in that order; junction bases with no gene match: 12. The CDR3 totals 16 residues. The CDR3 bases are TGTGCCAGAAGCTGCGGACAGGGGAAGTTGGTGGATGGCTACACCTTC. It codes for CARSCGQGKLVDGYTF.

The chain is built from TRBV6-5 and TRBJ2-6; D gene unclear. Trimming removed 7 bases at V and 0 bases at J, with 7 bases between. CDR3 length: 14 amino acids. Germline loops: CDR1 MNHEY, CDR2 SVGAGI. CDR3: CASKANSGANVLTF. The CDR3 DNA follows: TGTGCCAGCAAGGCAAACTCTGGGGCCAACGTCCTGACTTTC.

This sequence joins TRBV6-5 and TRBJ2-1; a possible D gene is TRBD1 (5 bases). The V end was cut by 5 bases, the J end by 1 base, with 12 bases between. In germline, CDR1 is MNHEY, CDR2 SVGAGI. The CDR3 contains 15 residues. CDR3: CASSKIGDSYNEQFF. CDR3 coding DNA: TGTGCCAGCAGTAAGATAGGGGATTCCTACAATGAGCAGTTCTTC.

The chain carries TRBV11-1 and TRBJ1-2; D is uncertain. The CDR3 totals 15 residues. V dropped 1 base and J dropped 3 bases, with 12 bases sitting between them. The germline gives CDR1 SGHAT, CDR2 FQDESV (reference sequence). Here the CDR3 reads CASSLVRGSHYGYTF. CDR3 in DNA: TGTGCCAGCAGCTTAGTGCGGGGATCGCACTATGGCTACACCTTC.

The rearrangement joins TRBV6-6 to TRBJ1-2, with 7 bases matching TRBD1. Germline values: CDR1 MNHNY, CDR2 SVGAGI (reference sequence). The CDR3 runs to 15 residues. J was trimmed by 8 bases and V by 7 bases; bases with no gene match: 16. The CDR3 spells CASNPGGGGREGYTF. Written as DNA, the CDR3 is TGTGCCAGCAACCCCGGGGGAGGGGGCAGGGAGGGCTACACCTTC.

V usage is TRBV25-1 and J usage is TRBJ2-7; D gene unclear. V was shortened by 11 bases and J by 6 bases, with 8 bases between the two germline ends. Per the germline V gene, CDR1 is MGHDK and CDR2 is SYGVNS. The CDR3 runs to 9 residues. Here the CDR3 DNA reads TGTGCCGAGGTGGGCGAGCAGTACTTC. Amino acids: CAEVGEQYF.

The sample holds a few counts of this clone. The CDR3 DNA reads as TGTGCCAGCAGGAAACAGGGTGAGGCGGATTCACCCCTCCACTTT. It is translated as CASRKQGEADSPLHF. The genes are TRBV7-9 and TRBJ1-6, with D possibly matching TRBD1 (6 bases). Per the germline V gene, CDR1 is SEHNR and CDR2 is FQNEAQ (reference sequence). The CDR3 loop spans 15 amino acids. The V end lost 6 bases, the J end lost 8 bases, and 17 bases lay between the germline ends.